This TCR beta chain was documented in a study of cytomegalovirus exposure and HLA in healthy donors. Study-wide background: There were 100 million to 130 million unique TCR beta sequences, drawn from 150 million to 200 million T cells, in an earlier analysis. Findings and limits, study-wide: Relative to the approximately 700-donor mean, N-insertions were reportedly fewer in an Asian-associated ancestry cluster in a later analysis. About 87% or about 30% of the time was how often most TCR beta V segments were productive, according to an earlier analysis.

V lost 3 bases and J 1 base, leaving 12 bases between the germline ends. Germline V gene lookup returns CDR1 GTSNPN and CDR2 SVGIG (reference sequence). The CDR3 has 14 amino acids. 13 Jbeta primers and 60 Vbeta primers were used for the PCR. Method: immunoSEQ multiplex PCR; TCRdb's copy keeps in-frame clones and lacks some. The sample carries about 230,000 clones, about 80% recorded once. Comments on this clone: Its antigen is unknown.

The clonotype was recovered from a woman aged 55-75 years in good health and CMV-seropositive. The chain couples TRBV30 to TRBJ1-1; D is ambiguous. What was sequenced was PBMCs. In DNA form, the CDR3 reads TGTGCCTGGAGCAGTCCCAGGAAGAACACTGAAGCTTTCTTT. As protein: CAWSSPRKNTEAFF.